This T cell receptor (beta chain) was obtained from a study of metastatic and nonmetastatic thyroid tumors. Study at large: Repertoire data that came from the blood and tumor or nodule tissue of malignant and benign thyroid patients were compared. Findings and caveats of the study: Compared with benign nodules, malignant thyroid tumors were reported to have significantly higher TCR beta diversity in both blood and tumor.

Within the sample, this clone is medium-sized (0.01 to 0.1%). As yet, its antigen is unknown. How the authors handled the data: Building a distant-metastasis classifier for papillary thyroid cancer drew on CDR3 differences across clinicopathological groups. MiXCR re-clonotyped the PCR reads for TCRdb. The V and J calls were not made by the authors but by TCRdb's processing. The table shows 8,500 to 13,000 clones, with approximately 30% occurring only once. Thyroid surgery was preceded by no treatment in any patient. J was trimmed by 0 bases and V by 4 bases; bases with no gene match: 2. The CDR3 totals 15 residues. The V gene's germline CDR1 is MDHEN and CDR2 SYDVKM.

This chain connects TRBV28 to TRBJ2-3, with 9 bases fitting TRBD1. Sequenced: tumor tissue. This TCR was recovered from a male donor with papillary thyroid cancer or a benign thyroid nodule (not recorded which). Some clones in this sample may be carry-over from other donors' samples. CDR3 sequence reads: CASSWTGASTDTQYF. The CDR3 region has the DNA TGTGCCAGCAGTTGGACAGGGGCCAGCACAGATACGCAGTATTTT.